The 16 T cell receptor delta chains reported below all come from one sample, sequenced in a study of delta chains in infants with herpesvirus infections. Reverse transcription of PBMC RNA used primers specific for the gamma and delta chains. TCRdb reanalysed the RT-PCR reads with CATT. The sample contains around 1,700 delta-chain clones, about 7% of which appear only once. The starting material was peripheral blood, obtained at time point 1 of longitudinal follow-up. All receptors come from a human donor who was a Ugandan infant, either HIV-exposed or HIV-unexposed (not recorded which).

The rearrangement links TRDV1 to TRDJ1; tentatively, D is TRDD2 (6 bases). Trimming pared 2 bases from V and 0 bases from J, leaving 25 bases between. Per germline, CDR1 TSWWSYY and CDR2 QGS. This CDR3 spans 20 amino acids. CDR3: CALGEVNLRYPFPYTDKLIF. For the CDR3, the DNA is TGTGCTCTTGGGGAAGTTAACCTACGCTACCCCTTCCCTTACACCGATAAACTCATCTTT.

This clone is large (0.1 to 1%) by share. V usage is TRDV1 and J usage is TRDJ1, with 7 positions matching TRDD3. Germline loops: CDR1 TSWWSYY, CDR2 QGS. The CDR3 loop spans 17 amino acids. V shed 4 bases, J shed 1 base, and the junction held 12 bases outside the gene matches. The CDR3: CALGAYGVLGTTDKLIF. The CDR3 DNA sequence: TGTGCTCTTGGGGCCTACGGCGTACTGGGGACCACCGATAAACTCATCTTT.

This clone is labeled medium-sized. This rearrangement joins TRDV1 to TRDJ1; D uncertain. Germline CDR1 is TSWWSYY and CDR2 is QGS. The CDR3 length is 20 residues. Trimming shortened V by 1 base and J by 0 bases, and 24 bases separated the two germline ends. The CDR3 DNA is TGTGCTCTTGGGGAACAGAGACGGGAGTGGTCCTCTTTGTACACCGATAAACTCATCTTT. Translated: CALGEQRREWSSLYTDKLIF.

This clone was seen a single time. It may be a read error: a sequence one base away is much more abundant. The chain carries TRDV1 and TRDJ1; 10 bases align to TRDD3. Because TCRdb records no J gene, it was assigned here through a match of the DNA to germline. Looked up from germline, CDR1 is TSWWSYY and CDR2 is QGS. The CDR3 contains 21 residues. The trim removed 2 bases at V and 4 bases at J, leaving 22 bases unmatched. The CDR3 protein is CALGELWAITGGSHPCDKLIF. As DNA, the CDR3 is TGTGCTCTTGGGGAATTGTGGGCTATTACTGGGGGATCACACCCATGCGATAAACTCATCTTT.

This clone was observed a few times. A read error is possible here, since a much larger clone lies one base away. Other DNA sequences in this sample translate to the same CDR3. J is TRDJ3 and V is TRDV2, with 10 bases identical to TRDD3. Germline V gives CDR1 GEAIGNYY, CDR2 EKD. This CDR3 has 18 amino acids. The CDR3 sequence is CACDTGGYGTWDTRQMFF. The CDR3 DNA sequence: TGTGCCTGTGACACCGGGGGATACGGCACCTGGGACACCCGACAGATGTTTTTT.

This clone has more than one count but fewer than ten. This may arise from a read error, as a much more abundant clone is one base away. Other DNA sequences in this sample translate to the same CDR3. This chain links TRDV1 with TRDJ1, with D possibly TRDD3 on 5 matching bases. V gave up 3 bases and J gave up 0 bases, with 23 bases separating them. The length of the CDR3 is 19 residues. Germline V gives CDR1 TSWWSYY, CDR2 QGS. The CDR3 reads CALGELALDIGANTDKLIF. In DNA, the CDR3 is TGTGCTCTTGGGGAGCTAGCTTTGGATATCGGGGCCAACACCGATAAACTCATCTTT.

This clone is labeled medium-sized. V is TRDV1 and J is TRDJ1, with a tentative D call TRDD3 (7 bases). Germline values: CDR1 TSWWSYY, CDR2 QGS. V was shortened by 1 base and J by 0 bases, with 33 bases between the two germline ends. This CDR3 spans 23 amino acids. CDR3 bases: TGTGCTCTTGGGGAACGTCTCCTTTTTACTGGGGATCCTACGACATTGTACACCGATAAACTCATCTTT. Translated, it gives CALGERLLFTGDPTTLYTDKLIF.

Concerning this clone: This likely stems from a read error, as it lies one base from a far larger clone. The chain links TRDV2 to TRDJ3; TRDD3 aligns across 7 bases. No J segment appears in TCRdb, so it was assigned here by matching the sequence to germline. V dropped 0 bases and J dropped 0; count of bases not matched to a gene: 7. CDR3 length: 19 amino acids. Per the germline V gene, CDR1 is GEAIGNYY and CDR2 is EKD. The CDR3 is CACDTVLGGSSWDTRQMFF. The CDR3, as DNA: TGTGCCTGTGACACCGTGCTGGGGGGTAGCTCCTGGGACACCCGACAGATGTTTTTC.

This clone was detected a few times. The rearrangement uses TRDV1 and TRDJ1; 11 bases agree with TRDD3. V shed 5 bases and J 4 bases; nucleotides not matched to a gene: 12. From germline, CDR1 is TSWWSYY and CDR2 QGS. The CDR3 has 17 residues. CDR3 loop: CALGKDPGGYYSDKLIF. The DNA of the CDR3 is TGTGCTCTTGGGAAGGATCCTGGGGGATACTACAGCGATAAACTCATCTTT.

This clone is judged large (0.1 to 1%). The chain is built from TRDV1 and TRDJ1; tentatively, D is TRDD3 (5 bases). This CDR3 spans 15 amino acids. Between the trimmed V and J ends, which lost 5 bases and 7 bases, there was a span of 20 bases. Germline lookup yields CDR1 TSWWSYY and CDR2 QGS. The CDR3 loop is CALGNQYGEYSKLIF. The CDR3 nucleotides are TGTGCTCTTGGGAACCAGTACGGGGAGTACTCTAAACTCATCTTT.

Relative to its sample, this clone is large. The chain uses TRDV1 and TRDJ1; D possibly corresponds to TRDD2 (5 bases). This CDR3 contains 19 residues. V gave up 0 bases and J gave up 0 bases, with 20 bases separating them. CDR1 TSWWSYY and CDR2 QGS come from the germline V gene. CDR3 protein: CALGELHQRGLPYTDKLIF. In DNA form, the CDR3 reads TGTGCTCTTGGGGAACTCCACCAACGAGGACTTCCGTACACCGATAAACTCATCTTT.

This clone counts as medium-sized. The gene calls are TRDV1 and TRDJ1; 10 bases align to TRDD3. Germline CDR1 TSWWSYY, CDR2 QGS. The CDR3 runs 19 residues. Trimming removed 1 base from V and 0 bases from J; junction bases left unmatched: 11. In DNA, the CDR3 is TGTGCTCTTGGGGAACCCGAGCGACTGGGGGATGGGTACACCGATAAACTCATCTTT. It specifies CALGEPERLGDGYTDKLIF.

Judged by abundance, this clone is medium-sized. This chain connects TRDV1 to TRDJ1, with D maybe TRDD2 (5 bases). The V gene lost 0 bases and the J gene lost 0 bases, with 20 bases spanning the gap. Germline CDR1 reads TSWWSYY; CDR2 reads QGS. CDR3 length: 19 residues. The CDR3 region is CALGELIPYDHLYTDKLIF. CDR3 coding DNA: TGTGCTCTTGGGGAACTAATACCCTACGACCACTTGTACACCGATAAACTCATCTTT.

The table lists this clone with a few counts. The J gene is TRDJ1, the V gene TRAV38-2/DV8, with D possibly being TRDD2 (6 bases). Germline V gene lookup returns CDR1 TSESDYY and CDR2 QEAYKQQN. This CDR3 is 18 amino acids long. V shed 2 bases and J shed 0 bases, with 20 bases lying between them. This chain's CDR3 is CAYRRAFPGGWYTDKLIF. CDR3 bases: TGTGCTTATAGGAGGGCCTTCCCAGGGGGCTGGTACACCGATAAACTCATCTTT.

The chain recombines TRDV1 with TRDJ1, with D perhaps TRDD3 (6 bases). V gave up 2 bases and J gave up 0 bases, with 37 bases separating them. Per the germline V gene, CDR1 is TSWWSYY and CDR2 is QGS. CDR3 length: 24 residues. CDR3 bases: TGTGCTCTTGGGGAATGCCCTTACCTACGTTGGGTGGGGATCGGGGCCGACTACACCGATAAACTCATCTTT. Encoded protein: CALGECPYLRWVGIGADYTDKLIF.

By its share, this clone is medium-sized. J is TRDJ1 and V is TRDV1; 10 bases align to TRDD3. This CDR3 is built from 22 residues. V gave up 3 bases and J gave up 3 bases; unmatched junction bases: 25. Germline CDR1 reads TSWWSYY; CDR2 reads QGS. The CDR3 DNA follows: TGTGCTCTTGGGGAGAGAGATTTTGTTGGGGGGGATACGCGTATCTTGTCCGATAAACTCATCTTT. This gives the protein CALGERDFVGGDTRILSDKLIF.